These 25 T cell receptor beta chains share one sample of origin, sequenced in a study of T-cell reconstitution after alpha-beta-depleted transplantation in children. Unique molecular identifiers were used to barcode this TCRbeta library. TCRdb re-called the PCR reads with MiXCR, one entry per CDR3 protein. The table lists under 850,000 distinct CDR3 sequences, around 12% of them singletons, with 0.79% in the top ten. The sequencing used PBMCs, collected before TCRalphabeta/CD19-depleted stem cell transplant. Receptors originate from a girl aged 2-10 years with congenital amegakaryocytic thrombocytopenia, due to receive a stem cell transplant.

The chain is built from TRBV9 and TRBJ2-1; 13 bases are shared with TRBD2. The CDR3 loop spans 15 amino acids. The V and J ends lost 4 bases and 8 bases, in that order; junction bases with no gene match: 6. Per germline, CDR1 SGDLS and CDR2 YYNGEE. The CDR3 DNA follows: TGTGCCAGCAGCTACCGGACTAGCGGGGGCTATGAGCAGTTCTTC. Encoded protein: CASSYRTSGGYEQFF.

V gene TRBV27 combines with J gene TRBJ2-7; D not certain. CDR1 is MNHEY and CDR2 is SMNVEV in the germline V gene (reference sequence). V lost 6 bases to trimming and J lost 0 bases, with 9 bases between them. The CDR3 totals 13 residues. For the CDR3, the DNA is TGTGCCAGCAGGGGGTCGAGCTCCTACGAGCAGTACTTC. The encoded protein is CASRGSSSYEQYF.

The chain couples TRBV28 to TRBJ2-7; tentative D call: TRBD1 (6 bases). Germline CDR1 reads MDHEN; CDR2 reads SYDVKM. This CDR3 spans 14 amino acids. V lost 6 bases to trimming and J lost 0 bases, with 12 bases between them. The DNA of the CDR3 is TGTGCCAGCAGACCGCCAGGGGCCTCCTACGAGCAGTACTTC. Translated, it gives CASRPPGASYEQYF.

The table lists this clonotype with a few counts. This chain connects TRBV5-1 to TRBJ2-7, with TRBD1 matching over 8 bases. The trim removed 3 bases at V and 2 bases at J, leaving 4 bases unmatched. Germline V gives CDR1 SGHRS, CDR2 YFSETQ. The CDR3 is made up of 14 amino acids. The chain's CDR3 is CASSWKQGAYEQYF. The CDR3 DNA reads TGCGCCAGCAGCTGGAAACAGGGGGCCTACGAGCAGTACTTC.

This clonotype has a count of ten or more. The CDR3 nucleotides are TGTGCCAGCAGCTTCCCGGGCAAAGGATTGGGCTCCTACAATGAGCAGTTCTTC. Translation gives CASSFPGKGLGSYNEQFF. The J gene is TRBJ2-1, the V gene TRBV11-2, with unresolved D. CDR1 is SGHAT, CDR2 FQNNGV, per germline. Trimming removed 3 bases from V and 0 bases from J, with 18 bases in between. This CDR3 contains 18 residues.

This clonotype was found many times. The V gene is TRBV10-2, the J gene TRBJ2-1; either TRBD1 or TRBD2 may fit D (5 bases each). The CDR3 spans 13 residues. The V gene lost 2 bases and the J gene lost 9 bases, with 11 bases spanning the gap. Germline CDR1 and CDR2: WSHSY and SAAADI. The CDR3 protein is CASSEGGVGEQFF. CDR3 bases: TGCGCCAGCAGTGAGGGGGGAGTGGGTGAGCAGTTCTTC.

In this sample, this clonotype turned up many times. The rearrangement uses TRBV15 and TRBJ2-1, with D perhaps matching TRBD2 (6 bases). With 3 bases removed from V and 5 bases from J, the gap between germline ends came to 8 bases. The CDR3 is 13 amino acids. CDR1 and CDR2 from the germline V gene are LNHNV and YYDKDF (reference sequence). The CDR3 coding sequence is TGTGCCACCAGCAGCGGGACTCACAATGAGCAGTTCTTC. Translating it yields CATSSGTHNEQFF.

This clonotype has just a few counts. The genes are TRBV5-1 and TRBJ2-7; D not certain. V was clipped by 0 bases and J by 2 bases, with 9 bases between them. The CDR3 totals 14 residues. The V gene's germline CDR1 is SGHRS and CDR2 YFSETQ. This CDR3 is CASSLEPLTYEQYF. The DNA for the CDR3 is TGCGCCAGCAGCTTGGAACCTTTAACCTACGAGCAGTACTTC.

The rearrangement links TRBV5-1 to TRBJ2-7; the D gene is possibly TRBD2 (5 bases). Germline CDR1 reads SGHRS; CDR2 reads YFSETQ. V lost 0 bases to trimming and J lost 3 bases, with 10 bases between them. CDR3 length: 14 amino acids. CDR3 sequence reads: CASSLESGIYEQYF. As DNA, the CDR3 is TGCGCCAGCAGCTTGGAAAGCGGTATCTACGAGCAGTACTTC.

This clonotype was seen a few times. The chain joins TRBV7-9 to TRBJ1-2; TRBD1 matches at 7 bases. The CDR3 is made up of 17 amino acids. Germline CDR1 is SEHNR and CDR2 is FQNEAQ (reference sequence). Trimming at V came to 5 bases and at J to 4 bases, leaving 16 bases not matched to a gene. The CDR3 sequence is CASSLDRTGAITYGYTF. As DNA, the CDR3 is TGTGCCAGCAGCCTAGATAGAACAGGGGCGATCACCTATGGCTACACCTTC. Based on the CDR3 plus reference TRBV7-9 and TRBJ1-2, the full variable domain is DTGVSQNPRHKITKRGQNVTFRCDPISEHNRLYWYRQTLGQGPEFLTYFQNEAQLEKSRLLSDRFSAERPKGSFSTLEIQRTEQGDSAMYLCASSLDRTGAITYGYTFGSGTRLTVV.

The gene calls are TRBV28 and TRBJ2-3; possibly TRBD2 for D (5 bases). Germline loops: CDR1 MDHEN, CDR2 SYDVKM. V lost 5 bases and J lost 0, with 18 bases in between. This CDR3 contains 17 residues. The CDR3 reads CASSPILGSRSTDTQYF. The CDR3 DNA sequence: TGTGCCAGCAGTCCCATCCTAGGGAGTAGGAGCACAGATACGCAGTATTTT.

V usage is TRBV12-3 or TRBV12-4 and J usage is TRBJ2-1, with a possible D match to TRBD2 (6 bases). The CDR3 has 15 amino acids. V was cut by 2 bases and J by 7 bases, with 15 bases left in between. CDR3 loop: CASSLQAGPKNEQFF. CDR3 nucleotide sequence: TGTGCCAGCAGTTTACAGGCGGGACCTAAAAATGAGCAGTTCTTC.

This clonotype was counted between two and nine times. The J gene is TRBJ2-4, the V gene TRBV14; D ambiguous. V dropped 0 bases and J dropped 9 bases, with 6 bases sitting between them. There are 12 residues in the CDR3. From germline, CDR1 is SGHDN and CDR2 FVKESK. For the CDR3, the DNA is TGTGCCAGCAGCCAAGATCGCGGCATTCAGTACTTC. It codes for CASSQDRGIQYF.

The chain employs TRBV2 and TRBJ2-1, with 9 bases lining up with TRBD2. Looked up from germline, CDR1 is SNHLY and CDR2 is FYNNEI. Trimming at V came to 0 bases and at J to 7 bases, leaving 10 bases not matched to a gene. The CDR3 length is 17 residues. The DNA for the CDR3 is TGTGCCAGCAGTGAAGCGCCTAGCGGGAAACGTTTAAATGAGCAGTTCTTC. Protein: CASSEAPSGKRLNEQFF.

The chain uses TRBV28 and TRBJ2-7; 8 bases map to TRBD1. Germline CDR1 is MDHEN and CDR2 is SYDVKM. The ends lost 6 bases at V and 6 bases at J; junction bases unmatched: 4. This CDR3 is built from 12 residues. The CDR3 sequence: CASRTGGTEQYF. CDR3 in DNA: TGTGCCAGCAGAACAGGGGGTACCGAGCAGTACTTC.

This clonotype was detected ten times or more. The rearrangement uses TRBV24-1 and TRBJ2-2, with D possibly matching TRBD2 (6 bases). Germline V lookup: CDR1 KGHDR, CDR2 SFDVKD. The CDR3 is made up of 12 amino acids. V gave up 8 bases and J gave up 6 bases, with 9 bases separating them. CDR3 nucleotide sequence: TGTGCCACCAAGACGGGGGCCGGGGAGCTGTTTTTT. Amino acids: CATKTGAGELFF.

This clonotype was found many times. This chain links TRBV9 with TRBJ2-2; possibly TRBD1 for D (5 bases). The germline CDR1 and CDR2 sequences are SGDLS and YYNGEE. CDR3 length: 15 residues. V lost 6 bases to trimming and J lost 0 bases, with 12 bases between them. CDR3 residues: CASTLGVTNTGELFF. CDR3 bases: TGTGCCAGCACCCTAGGGGTCACGAACACCGGGGAGCTGTTTTTT. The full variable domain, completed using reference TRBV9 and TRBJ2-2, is DSGVTQTPKHLITATGQRVTLRCSPRSGDLSVYWYQQSLDQGLQFLIQYYNGEERAKGNILERFSAQQFPDLHSELNLSSLELGDSALYFCASTLGVTNTGELFFGEGSRLTVL.

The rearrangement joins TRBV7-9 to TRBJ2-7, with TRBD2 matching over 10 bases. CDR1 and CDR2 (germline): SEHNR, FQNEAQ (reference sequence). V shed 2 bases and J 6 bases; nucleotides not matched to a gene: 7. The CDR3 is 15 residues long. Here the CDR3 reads CASSLLSSGSLEQYF. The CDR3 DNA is TGTGCCAGCAGCTTATTGTCTAGCGGGAGCCTCGAGCAGTACTTC.

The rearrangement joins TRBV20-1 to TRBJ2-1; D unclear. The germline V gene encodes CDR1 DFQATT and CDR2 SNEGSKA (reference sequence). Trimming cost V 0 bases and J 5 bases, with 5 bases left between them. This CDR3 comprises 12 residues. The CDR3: CSARDLHNEQFF. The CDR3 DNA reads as TGCAGTGCTAGAGACCTACACAATGAGCAGTTCTTC.

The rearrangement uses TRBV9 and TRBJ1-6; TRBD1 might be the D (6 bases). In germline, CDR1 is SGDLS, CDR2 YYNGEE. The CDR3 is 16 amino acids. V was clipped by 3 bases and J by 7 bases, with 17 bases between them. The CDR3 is CASSAPKSGENSPLHF. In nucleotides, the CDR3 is TGTGCCAGCAGCGCCCCCAAATCAGGGGAGAATTCACCCCTCCACTTT.

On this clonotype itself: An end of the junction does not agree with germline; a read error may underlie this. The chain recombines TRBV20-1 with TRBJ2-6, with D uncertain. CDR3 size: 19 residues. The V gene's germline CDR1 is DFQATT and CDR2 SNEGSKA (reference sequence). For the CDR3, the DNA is TGCTGTGCTAGAGTCGACCCCTGGTCCTCTCTAACGGGGGCCAACGTCCTGACTTTC. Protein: CCARVDPWSSLTGANVLTF.

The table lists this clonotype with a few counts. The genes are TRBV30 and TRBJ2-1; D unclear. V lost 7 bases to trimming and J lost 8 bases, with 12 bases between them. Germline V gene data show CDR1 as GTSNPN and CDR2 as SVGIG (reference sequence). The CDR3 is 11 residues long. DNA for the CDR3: TGTGCCTCCTCTGACCTAGATGAGCAGTTCTTC. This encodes CASSDLDEQFF.

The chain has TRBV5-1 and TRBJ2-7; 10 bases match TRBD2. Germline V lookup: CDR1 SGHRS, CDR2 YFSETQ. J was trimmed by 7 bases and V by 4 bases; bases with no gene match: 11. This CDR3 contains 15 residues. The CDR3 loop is CASSPPGAGGREQYF. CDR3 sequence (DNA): TGCGCCAGCAGCCCTCCCGGAGCGGGAGGGCGGGAGCAGTACTTC.

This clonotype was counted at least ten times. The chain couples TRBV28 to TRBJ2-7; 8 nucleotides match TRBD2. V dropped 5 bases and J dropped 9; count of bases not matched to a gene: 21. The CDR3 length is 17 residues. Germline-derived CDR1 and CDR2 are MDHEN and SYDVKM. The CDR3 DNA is TGTGCCAGCAGTAACTGGGGCGGGGGGACGGATTATTTCTGGCAGTACTTC. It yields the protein CASSNWGGGTDYFWQYF. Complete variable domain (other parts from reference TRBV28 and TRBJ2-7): DVKVTQSSRYLVKRTGEKVFLECVQDMDHENMFWYRQDPGLGLRLIYFSYDVKMKEKGDIPEGYSVSREKKERFSLILESASTNQTSMYLCASSNWGGGTDYFWQYFGPGTRLTVT.

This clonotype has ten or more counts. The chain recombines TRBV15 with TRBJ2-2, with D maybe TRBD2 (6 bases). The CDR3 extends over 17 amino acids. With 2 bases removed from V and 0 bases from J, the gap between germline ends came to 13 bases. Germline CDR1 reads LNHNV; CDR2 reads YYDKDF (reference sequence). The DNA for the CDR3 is TGTGCCACCAGCAGAATCGCGGGACTTACGAACACCGGGGAGCTGTTTTTT. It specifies CATSRIAGLTNTGELFF.